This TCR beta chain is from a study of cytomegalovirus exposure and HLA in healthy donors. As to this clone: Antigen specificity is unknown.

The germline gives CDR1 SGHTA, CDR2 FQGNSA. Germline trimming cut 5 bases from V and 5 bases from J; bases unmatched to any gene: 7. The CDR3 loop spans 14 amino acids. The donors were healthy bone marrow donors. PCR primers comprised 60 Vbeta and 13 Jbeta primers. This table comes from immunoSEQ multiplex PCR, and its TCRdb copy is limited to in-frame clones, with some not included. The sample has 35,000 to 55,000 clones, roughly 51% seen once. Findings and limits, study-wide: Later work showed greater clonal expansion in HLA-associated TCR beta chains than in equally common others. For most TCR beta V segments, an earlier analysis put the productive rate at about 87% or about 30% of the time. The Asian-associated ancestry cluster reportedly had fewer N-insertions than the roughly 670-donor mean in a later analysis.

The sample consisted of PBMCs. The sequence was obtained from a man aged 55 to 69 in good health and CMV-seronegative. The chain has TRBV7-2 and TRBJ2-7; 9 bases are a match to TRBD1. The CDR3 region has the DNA TGTGCCAGCAGCCCACAGGGGGCAAAGGACGAGCAGTACTTC. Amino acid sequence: CASSPQGAKDEQYF.